Listed below are T cell receptor beta chains from one sample, sequenced in a study of blood T cell repertoires in COVID-19. Data came from immunoSEQ multiplex PCR; TCRdb stores just in-frame clones and leaves some out. The sample consists of around 190,000 clones, around 85% of them appearing once. The specimen was peripheral blood. The receptors shown here come from an older woman with acute or convalescent COVID-19. CDR3s include the opening cysteine and the closing phenylalanine or tryptophan. A D gene is named only where the DNA matches it firmly.

CDR3	DNA	D	V	J
CAWSALGQGYTEAFF	TGTGCCTGGAGTGCCCTAGGACAGGGTTACACTGAAGCTTTCTTT	TRBD1	TRBV30	TRBJ1-1
CASSLNAGLDSPLHF	TGCGCCAGCAGCTTGAATGCGGGGTTAGATTCACCCCTCCACTTT	-	TRBV5-1	TRBJ1-6
CASSPNQAGELFF	TGTGCCAGCAGCCCCAACCAGGCCGGGGAGCTGTTTTTT	-	TRBV7-3	TRBJ2-2
CASSDRGVGQPQHF	TGTGCCAGCTCGGACAGGGGCGTTGGGCAGCCCCAGCATTTT	TRBD1	TRBV2	TRBJ1-5
CASSPTWTGDRSGELFF	TGTGCCAGCTCACCAACCTGGACAGGGGATAGATCCGGGGAGCTGTTTTTT	TRBD1	TRBV18	TRBJ2-2
CASTTNEGAKLFF	TGTGCCAGTACTACGAATGAGGGAGCAAAACTGTTTTTT	-	TRBV19	TRBJ1-4
CASSTTGKAFF	TGTGCCAGCAGTACAACAGGGAAAGCTTTCTTT	-	TRBV27	TRBJ1-1
CASSLALTGAGNTIYF	TGTGCCAGCAGCTTAGCTCTGACAGGGGCCGGAAACACCATATATTTT	TRBD1	TRBV11-2	TRBJ1-3
CASSFRTGVGTGELFF	TGTGCCAGCAGTTTTAGGACAGGGGTAGGCACCGGGGAGCTGTTTTTT	TRBD1	TRBV28	TRBJ2-2
CASSPDPDRGEQFF	TGTGCCAGCTCACCTGATCCGGACCGGGGTGAGCAGTTCTTC	-	TRBV18	TRBJ2-1
CASSIAAREGQPQHF	TGTGCCAGTAGTATAGCAGCCAGGGAGGGTCAGCCCCAGCATTTT	-	TRBV19	TRBJ1-5
CSVGGQGNSPLHF	TGCAGCGTCGGGGGACAGGGAAATTCACCCCTCCACTTT	TRBD1	TRBV29-1	TRBJ1-6
CASSRTSGSLSDTQYF	TGCGCCAGCAGTAGGACTAGCGGGAGTCTGTCAGATACGCAGTATTTT	TRBD2	TRBV5-1	TRBJ2-3
CASSRSYEQFF	TGTGCCAGCAGTAGGAGTTATGAGCAGTTCTTC	-	TRBV2	TRBJ2-1
CASSSSPAGVGYGYTF	TGTGCCAGCAGCTCGTCGCCGGCAGGTGTAGGCTATGGCTACACCTTC	-	TRBV7-6	TRBJ1-2
CASSYGTGSETQYF	TGTGCCAGCAGCTATGGGACAGGGTCGGAGACCCAGTACTTC	TRBD1	TRBV5-5	TRBJ2-5
CASSNQDRETQYF	TGTGCCAGCAGTAACCAGGACAGAGAGACCCAGTACTTC	-	TRBV7-9	TRBJ2-5